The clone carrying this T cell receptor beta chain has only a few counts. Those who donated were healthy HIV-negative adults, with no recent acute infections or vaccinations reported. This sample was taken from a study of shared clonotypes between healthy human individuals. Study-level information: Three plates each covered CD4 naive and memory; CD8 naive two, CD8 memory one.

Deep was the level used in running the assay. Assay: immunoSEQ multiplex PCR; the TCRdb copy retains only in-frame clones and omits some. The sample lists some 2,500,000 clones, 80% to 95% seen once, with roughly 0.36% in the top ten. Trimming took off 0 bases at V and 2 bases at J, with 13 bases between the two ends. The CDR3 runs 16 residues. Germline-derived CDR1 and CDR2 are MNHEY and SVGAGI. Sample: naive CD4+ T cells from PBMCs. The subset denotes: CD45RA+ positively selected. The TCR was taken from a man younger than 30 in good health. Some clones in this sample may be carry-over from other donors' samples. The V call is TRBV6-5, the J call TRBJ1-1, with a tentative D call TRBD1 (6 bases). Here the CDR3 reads CASSYSSGTPNTEAFF. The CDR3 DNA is TGTGCCAGCAGTTACTCGAGTGGGACACCTAACACTGAAGCTTTCTTT.